This TCR beta chain was recorded in a study of early T cells in non-severe SARS-CoV-2 infection. As for the study in general: Sequencing input comprised bulk RNA from unsorted whole blood; chain pairing was not available.

Each CDR3 protein is one row after TCRdb ran MiXCR on the 5' RACE reads. This sample has approximately 70,000 distinct CDR3 sequences, with around 5% found just once. This clonotype originated in an adult who was a healthcare worker with PCR-confirmed SARS-CoV-2 infection or an uninfected control (not recorded which). The sequenced sample was whole blood, obtained at baseline.

The CDR3 here is CASSLGMGTSSYNEQFF. The CDR3 DNA sequence: TGTGCCAGCAGCTTGGGGATGGGTACGAGCTCCTACAATGAGCAGTTCTTC. The rearrangement links TRBV5-6 to TRBJ2-1, with D unclear. Trimming cost V 0 bases and J 0 bases, with 13 bases left between them. Germline V lookup: CDR1 SGHDT, CDR2 YYEEEE. This CDR3 comprises 17 residues.